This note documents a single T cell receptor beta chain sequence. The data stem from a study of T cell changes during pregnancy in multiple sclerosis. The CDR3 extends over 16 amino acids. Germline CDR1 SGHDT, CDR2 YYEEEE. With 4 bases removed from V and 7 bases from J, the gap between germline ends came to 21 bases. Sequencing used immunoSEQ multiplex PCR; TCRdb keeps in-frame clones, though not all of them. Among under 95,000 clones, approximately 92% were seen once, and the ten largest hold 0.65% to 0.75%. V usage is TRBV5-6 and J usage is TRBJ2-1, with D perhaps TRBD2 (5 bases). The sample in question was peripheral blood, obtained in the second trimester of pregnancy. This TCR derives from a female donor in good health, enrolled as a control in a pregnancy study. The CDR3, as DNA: TGTGCCAGCAGCCGACGGCCACATGGGAGTTCGAATGAGCAGTTCTTC. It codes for CASSRRPHGSSNEQFF. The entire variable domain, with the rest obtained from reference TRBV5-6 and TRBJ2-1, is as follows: DAGVTQSPTHLIKTRGQQVTLRCSPKSGHDTVSWYQQALGQGPQFIFQYYEEEERQRGNFPDRFSGHQFPNYSSELNVNALLLGDSALYLCASSRRPHGSSNEQFFGPGTRLTVL.